These 9 T cell receptor beta chains share one sample of origin, sequenced in a study of OX40 agonist ivuxolimab in advanced cancers. Clones were sequenced by immunoSEQ multiplex PCR, and TCRdb holds only the in-frame ones, with some missing. The table shows about 83,000 clones, with under 90% occurring only once. The specimen comprised CD4+ or CD8+ T cells sorted from blood, sampled in a trial of the OX40 agonist ivuxolimab. These TCRs come from an adult with an advanced solid tumor such as melanoma, head and neck, liver or kidney cancer.

V is TRBV7-9 and J is TRBJ1-6, with D unclear. In germline, CDR1 is SEHNR, CDR2 FQNEAQ (reference sequence). CDR3 size: 15 residues. V was clipped by 5 bases and J by 0 bases, with 8 bases between them. The CDR3 is CASSPRLSYNSPLHF. The CDR3 DNA reads as TGTGCCAGCAGCCCGAGACTCTCCTATAATTCACCCCTCCACTTT.

This clone was picked up one time. The gene calls are TRBV10-3 and TRBJ2-5; possibly TRBD1 for D (6 bases). CDR3 length: 15 residues. The V end was cut by 4 bases, the J end by 4 bases, with 16 bases between. Per germline, CDR1 ENHRY and CDR2 SYGVKD. Here the CDR3 reads CAISGRLGASETQYF. The DNA of the CDR3 is TGTGCCATCAGTGGAAGGCTGGGGGCATCAGAGACCCAGTACTTC.

On this clone itself: The germline gene is not matched at one end of the junction; a read error may be the cause. The chain has TRBV5-1 and TRBJ2-1, with D possibly TRBD2 on 5 matching bases. The CDR3 runs 14 residues. Germline CDR1 and CDR2: SGHRS and YFSETQ. CDR3 in DNA: TGCGCCAGCAAGGAGGCTAGCTCCTCCAATGAGCAGTTCTTC. This translates into CASKEASSSNEQFF.

V usage is TRBV5-4 and J usage is TRBJ2-1; 8 positions match TRBD2. With 0 bases clipped from V and 1 base from J, the junction kept 6 bases outside the gene matches. CDR3 length: 17 residues. CDR1 SGHNT and CDR2 YYREEE come from the germline V gene (reference sequence). CDR3 nucleotide sequence: TGTGCCAGCAGCTTGGGCGGGAGGCGGCCTTCCTACAATGAGCAGTTCTTC. It is translated as CASSLGGRRPSYNEQFF. The whole variable domain, remainder taken from reference TRBV5-4 and TRBJ2-1, is ETGVTQSPTHLIKTRGQQVTLRCSSQSGHNTVSWYQQALGQGPQFIFQYYREEENGRGNFPPRFSGLQFPNYSSELNVNALELDDSALYLCASSLGGRRPSYNEQFFGPGTRLTVL.

This chain joins TRBV29-1 and TRBJ2-4; D unclear. The CDR3 runs 14 residues. V lost 5 bases to trimming and J lost 1 base, with 12 bases between them. In germline, CDR1 is SQVTM, CDR2 ANQGSEA. The CDR3 DNA is TGCAGCGTTACGGCGAACATGGCCAAAAACATTCAGTACTTC. Translating gives CSVTANMAKNIQYF.

The rearrangement joins TRBV6-1 to TRBJ1-6; no firm D call. V was shortened by 6 bases and J by 6 bases, with 6 bases between the two germline ends. The CDR3 spans 12 residues. Germline V gene sequence: CDR1 MNHNS, CDR2 SASEGT. The CDR3 region has the DNA TGTGCCAGCAGGTCCACTAATTCACCCCTCCACTTT. Translated, it gives CASRSTNSPLHF.

V usage is TRBV7-9 and J usage is TRBJ2-1; 9 nucleotides line up with TRBD1. The CDR3 contains 16 residues. Germline V gene lookup returns CDR1 SEHNR and CDR2 FQNEAQ (reference sequence). The trim removed 1 base at V and 6 bases at J, leaving 7 bases unmatched. The DNA of the CDR3 is TGTGCCAGCAGCTTAGGACAGGGGACAGGGTTCAATGAGCAGTTCTTC. This gives the protein CASSLGQGTGFNEQFF.

The table lists this clone with a few counts. The chain recombines TRBV28 with TRBJ1-2, with 9 nucleotides matching TRBD1. Germline CDR1 reads MDHEN; CDR2 reads SYDVKM. The trim removed 8 bases at V and 8 bases at J, leaving 6 bases unmatched. This CDR3 has 12 residues. The CDR3 is CASLRTGEGYTF. DNA for the CDR3: TGTGCCAGCCTTAGGACAGGGGAAGGCTACACCTTC.

The chain is built from TRBV7-8 and TRBJ1-2; D might be TRBD1 (5 bases). Trimming took 7 bases from V and 5 from J, leaving 20 bases between them. Per the germline V gene, CDR1 is SGHVS and CDR2 is FQNEAQ. This CDR3 is 15 amino acids long. The CDR3 coding sequence is TGTGCCAGCACCTCCGGGCGGGGCGTAGGGTATGGCTACACCTTC. The encoded protein is CASTSGRGVGYGYTF.